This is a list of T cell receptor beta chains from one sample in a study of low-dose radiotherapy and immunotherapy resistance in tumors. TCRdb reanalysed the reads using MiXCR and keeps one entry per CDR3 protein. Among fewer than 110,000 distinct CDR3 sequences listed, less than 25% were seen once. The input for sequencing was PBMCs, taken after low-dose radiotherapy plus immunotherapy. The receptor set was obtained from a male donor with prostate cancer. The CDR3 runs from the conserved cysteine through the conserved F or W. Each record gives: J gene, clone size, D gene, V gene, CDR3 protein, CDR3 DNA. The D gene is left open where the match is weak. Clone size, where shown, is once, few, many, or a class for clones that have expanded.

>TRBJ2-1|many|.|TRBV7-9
CASSPRGPGAYNEQFF
TGTGCCAGCAGCCCCCGCGGACCGGGTGCCTACAATGAGCAGTTCTTC
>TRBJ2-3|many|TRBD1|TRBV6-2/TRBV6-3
CASSYRAGQGIGAQYF
TGTGCCAGCAGTTACCGGGCCGGACAGGGGATTGGGGCGCAGTATTTT
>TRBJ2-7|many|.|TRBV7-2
CASSRSGAYEQYF
TGTGCCAGCAGCAGATCAGGGGCCTACGAGCAGTACTTC
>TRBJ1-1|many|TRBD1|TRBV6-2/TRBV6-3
CASSRQGITEAFF
TGTGCCAGCAGCCGACAGGGGATCACTGAAGCTTTCTTT
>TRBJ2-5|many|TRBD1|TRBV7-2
CASSSPGQGKEETQYF
TGTGCCAGCAGCTCACCGGGACAGGGAAAGGAAGAGACCCAGTACTTC
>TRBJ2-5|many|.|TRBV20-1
CSARDGRLEGETQYF
TGCAGTGCTAGAGATGGGCGGCTAGAGGGAGAGACCCAGTACTTC
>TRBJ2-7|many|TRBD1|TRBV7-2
CASHRQGSNEQYF
TGTGCCAGCCATAGACAGGGATCCAACGAGCAGTACTTC
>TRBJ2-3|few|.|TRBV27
CASSLFGTDTQYF
TGTGCCAGCAGTTTATTTGGCACAGATACGCAGTATTTT
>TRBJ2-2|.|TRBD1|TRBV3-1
CASSQDRTGRELFF
TGTGCCAGCAGCCAAGACCGGACAGGGCGGGAGCTGTTTTTT
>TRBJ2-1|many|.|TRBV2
CASIGLRNLNEQFF
TGTGCCAGCATTGGTCTTAGAAATTTAAATGAGCAGTTCTTC
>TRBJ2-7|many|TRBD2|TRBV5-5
CASSFGGATEQYF
TGTGCCAGCAGCTTCGGGGGGGCTACCGAGCAGTACTTC